The 9 T cell receptor beta chains below were found in one sample sequenced in a study of Graves' ophthalmopathy and Graves' hyperthyroidism. Amplified material comprised TCR beta CDR3 regions derived from RNA transcripts. The library came from an HTBI-primed first-round RT-PCR and a second-round multiplex PCR. TCRdb recomputed calls from the multiplex PCR reads with MiXCR, one row per CDR3 protein. The sample consists of 400,000 or so distinct CDR3 sequences, approximately 18% of them appearing once. The sample was peripheral blood. These receptors were obtained from an adult woman with stable Graves' hyperthyroidism.

At least ten counts were recorded for this clonotype. This chain links TRBV20-1 with TRBJ2-7; D is undetermined. Between the trimmed V and J ends, which lost 5 bases and 5 bases, there was a span of 13 bases. Germline V gives CDR1 DFQATT, CDR2 SNEGSKA (reference sequence). CDR3 length equals 12 residues. CDR3 sequence (DNA): TGCAGTGCTGTCGGGTACCCTCACGAGCAGTACTTC. Translated, it gives CSAVGYPHEQYF.

This clonotype has at least ten counts. The chain combines TRBV6-2 or TRBV6-3 with TRBJ2-7, with TRBD2 matching 11 bases. The ends lost 0 bases at V and 3 bases at J; junction bases unmatched: 7. The germline gives CDR1 MNHEY, CDR2 SVGEGT. The CDR3 contains 17 residues. The CDR3 DNA follows: TGTGCCAGCAGTTACTCGACGACTAGCGGGGCAGTCTACGAGCAGTACTTC. It translates to CASSYSTTSGAVYEQYF.

This clonotype came up many times. The chain links TRBV5-1 to TRBJ2-5; the D gene is possibly TRBD2 (6 bases). V lost 4 bases, J lost 2 bases, and 12 bases lay in between. The germline V gene encodes CDR1 SGHRS and CDR2 YFSETQ. The CDR3 has 14 amino acids. The CDR3 loop is CASSTPGRQETQYF. CDR3 in DNA: TGCGCCAGCAGCACACCCGGGAGACAAGAGACCCAGTACTTC.

This clonotype was counted at least ten times. The chain uses TRBV5-1 and TRBJ2-5; 9 bases align to TRBD1. The CDR3 length is 15 residues. Germline CDR1 reads SGHRS; CDR2 reads YFSETQ. Trimming removed 4 bases from V and 4 bases from J; junction bases left unmatched: 8. The CDR3 spells CASSPNTGGVETQYF. The DNA of the CDR3 is TGCGCCAGCAGCCCCAACACAGGGGGCGTAGAGACCCAGTACTTC.

This clonotype was seen ten or more times. The chain links TRBV12-3 or TRBV12-4 to TRBJ2-2; D is unclear. Trimming took off 4 bases at V and 7 bases at J, with 13 bases between the two ends. CDR3 length: 14 residues. CDR3: CASSSAKARGELFF. The CDR3, as DNA: TGTGCCAGCAGTTCCGCCAAGGCCCGCGGGGAGCTGTTTTTT.

The table lists this clonotype with many counts. The CDR3 here is CSALQGGGNTEAFF. CDR3 nucleotides: TGCAGCGCCCTACAGGGGGGGGGGAACACTGAAGCTTTCTTT. The chain recombines TRBV29-1 with TRBJ1-1, with 8 bases lining up with TRBD1. The junction had 8 bases not matched to a gene; V was cut back by 7 bases and J by 1 base. Germline V gene lookup returns CDR1 SQVTM and CDR2 ANQGSEA. This CDR3 spans 14 amino acids.

The chain links TRBV4-1 to TRBJ1-1, with TRBD1 identical over 7 bases. With V trimmed by 1 base and J by 4 bases, 9 bases remained unmatched. Germline-derived CDR1 and CDR2 are MGHRA and YSYEKL. This CDR3 has 16 amino acids. This CDR3 is CASSQGGLQGLTEAFF. DNA for the CDR3: TGCGCCAGCAGCCAAGGAGGTCTACAGGGGCTCACTGAAGCTTTCTTT.

This clonotype occurred many times. The chain joins TRBV27 to TRBJ1-5; 8 bases line up with TRBD1. Germline V gene data show CDR1 as MNHEY and CDR2 as SMNVEV (reference sequence). This CDR3 region has 14 residues. V was pared by 8 bases and J by 5 bases, with 8 bases of the junction left unmatched. CDR3 sequence: CASSSRGLDQPQHF. DNA for the CDR3: TGTGCCAGCTCCTCCAGGGGGCTCGATCAGCCCCAGCATTTT.

This clonotype was observed many times. J is TRBJ1-1 and V is TRBV7-2, with 8 nucleotides matching TRBD1. CDR1 is SGHTA and CDR2 is FQGNSA in the germline V gene. V gave up 0 bases and J gave up 11 bases; unmatched junction bases: 5. The CDR3 has 13 amino acids. CDR3 coding DNA: TGTGCCAGCAGCTTAGCGCAGGGGGCAAGGGCTTTCTTT. Translation gives CASSLAQGARAFF.